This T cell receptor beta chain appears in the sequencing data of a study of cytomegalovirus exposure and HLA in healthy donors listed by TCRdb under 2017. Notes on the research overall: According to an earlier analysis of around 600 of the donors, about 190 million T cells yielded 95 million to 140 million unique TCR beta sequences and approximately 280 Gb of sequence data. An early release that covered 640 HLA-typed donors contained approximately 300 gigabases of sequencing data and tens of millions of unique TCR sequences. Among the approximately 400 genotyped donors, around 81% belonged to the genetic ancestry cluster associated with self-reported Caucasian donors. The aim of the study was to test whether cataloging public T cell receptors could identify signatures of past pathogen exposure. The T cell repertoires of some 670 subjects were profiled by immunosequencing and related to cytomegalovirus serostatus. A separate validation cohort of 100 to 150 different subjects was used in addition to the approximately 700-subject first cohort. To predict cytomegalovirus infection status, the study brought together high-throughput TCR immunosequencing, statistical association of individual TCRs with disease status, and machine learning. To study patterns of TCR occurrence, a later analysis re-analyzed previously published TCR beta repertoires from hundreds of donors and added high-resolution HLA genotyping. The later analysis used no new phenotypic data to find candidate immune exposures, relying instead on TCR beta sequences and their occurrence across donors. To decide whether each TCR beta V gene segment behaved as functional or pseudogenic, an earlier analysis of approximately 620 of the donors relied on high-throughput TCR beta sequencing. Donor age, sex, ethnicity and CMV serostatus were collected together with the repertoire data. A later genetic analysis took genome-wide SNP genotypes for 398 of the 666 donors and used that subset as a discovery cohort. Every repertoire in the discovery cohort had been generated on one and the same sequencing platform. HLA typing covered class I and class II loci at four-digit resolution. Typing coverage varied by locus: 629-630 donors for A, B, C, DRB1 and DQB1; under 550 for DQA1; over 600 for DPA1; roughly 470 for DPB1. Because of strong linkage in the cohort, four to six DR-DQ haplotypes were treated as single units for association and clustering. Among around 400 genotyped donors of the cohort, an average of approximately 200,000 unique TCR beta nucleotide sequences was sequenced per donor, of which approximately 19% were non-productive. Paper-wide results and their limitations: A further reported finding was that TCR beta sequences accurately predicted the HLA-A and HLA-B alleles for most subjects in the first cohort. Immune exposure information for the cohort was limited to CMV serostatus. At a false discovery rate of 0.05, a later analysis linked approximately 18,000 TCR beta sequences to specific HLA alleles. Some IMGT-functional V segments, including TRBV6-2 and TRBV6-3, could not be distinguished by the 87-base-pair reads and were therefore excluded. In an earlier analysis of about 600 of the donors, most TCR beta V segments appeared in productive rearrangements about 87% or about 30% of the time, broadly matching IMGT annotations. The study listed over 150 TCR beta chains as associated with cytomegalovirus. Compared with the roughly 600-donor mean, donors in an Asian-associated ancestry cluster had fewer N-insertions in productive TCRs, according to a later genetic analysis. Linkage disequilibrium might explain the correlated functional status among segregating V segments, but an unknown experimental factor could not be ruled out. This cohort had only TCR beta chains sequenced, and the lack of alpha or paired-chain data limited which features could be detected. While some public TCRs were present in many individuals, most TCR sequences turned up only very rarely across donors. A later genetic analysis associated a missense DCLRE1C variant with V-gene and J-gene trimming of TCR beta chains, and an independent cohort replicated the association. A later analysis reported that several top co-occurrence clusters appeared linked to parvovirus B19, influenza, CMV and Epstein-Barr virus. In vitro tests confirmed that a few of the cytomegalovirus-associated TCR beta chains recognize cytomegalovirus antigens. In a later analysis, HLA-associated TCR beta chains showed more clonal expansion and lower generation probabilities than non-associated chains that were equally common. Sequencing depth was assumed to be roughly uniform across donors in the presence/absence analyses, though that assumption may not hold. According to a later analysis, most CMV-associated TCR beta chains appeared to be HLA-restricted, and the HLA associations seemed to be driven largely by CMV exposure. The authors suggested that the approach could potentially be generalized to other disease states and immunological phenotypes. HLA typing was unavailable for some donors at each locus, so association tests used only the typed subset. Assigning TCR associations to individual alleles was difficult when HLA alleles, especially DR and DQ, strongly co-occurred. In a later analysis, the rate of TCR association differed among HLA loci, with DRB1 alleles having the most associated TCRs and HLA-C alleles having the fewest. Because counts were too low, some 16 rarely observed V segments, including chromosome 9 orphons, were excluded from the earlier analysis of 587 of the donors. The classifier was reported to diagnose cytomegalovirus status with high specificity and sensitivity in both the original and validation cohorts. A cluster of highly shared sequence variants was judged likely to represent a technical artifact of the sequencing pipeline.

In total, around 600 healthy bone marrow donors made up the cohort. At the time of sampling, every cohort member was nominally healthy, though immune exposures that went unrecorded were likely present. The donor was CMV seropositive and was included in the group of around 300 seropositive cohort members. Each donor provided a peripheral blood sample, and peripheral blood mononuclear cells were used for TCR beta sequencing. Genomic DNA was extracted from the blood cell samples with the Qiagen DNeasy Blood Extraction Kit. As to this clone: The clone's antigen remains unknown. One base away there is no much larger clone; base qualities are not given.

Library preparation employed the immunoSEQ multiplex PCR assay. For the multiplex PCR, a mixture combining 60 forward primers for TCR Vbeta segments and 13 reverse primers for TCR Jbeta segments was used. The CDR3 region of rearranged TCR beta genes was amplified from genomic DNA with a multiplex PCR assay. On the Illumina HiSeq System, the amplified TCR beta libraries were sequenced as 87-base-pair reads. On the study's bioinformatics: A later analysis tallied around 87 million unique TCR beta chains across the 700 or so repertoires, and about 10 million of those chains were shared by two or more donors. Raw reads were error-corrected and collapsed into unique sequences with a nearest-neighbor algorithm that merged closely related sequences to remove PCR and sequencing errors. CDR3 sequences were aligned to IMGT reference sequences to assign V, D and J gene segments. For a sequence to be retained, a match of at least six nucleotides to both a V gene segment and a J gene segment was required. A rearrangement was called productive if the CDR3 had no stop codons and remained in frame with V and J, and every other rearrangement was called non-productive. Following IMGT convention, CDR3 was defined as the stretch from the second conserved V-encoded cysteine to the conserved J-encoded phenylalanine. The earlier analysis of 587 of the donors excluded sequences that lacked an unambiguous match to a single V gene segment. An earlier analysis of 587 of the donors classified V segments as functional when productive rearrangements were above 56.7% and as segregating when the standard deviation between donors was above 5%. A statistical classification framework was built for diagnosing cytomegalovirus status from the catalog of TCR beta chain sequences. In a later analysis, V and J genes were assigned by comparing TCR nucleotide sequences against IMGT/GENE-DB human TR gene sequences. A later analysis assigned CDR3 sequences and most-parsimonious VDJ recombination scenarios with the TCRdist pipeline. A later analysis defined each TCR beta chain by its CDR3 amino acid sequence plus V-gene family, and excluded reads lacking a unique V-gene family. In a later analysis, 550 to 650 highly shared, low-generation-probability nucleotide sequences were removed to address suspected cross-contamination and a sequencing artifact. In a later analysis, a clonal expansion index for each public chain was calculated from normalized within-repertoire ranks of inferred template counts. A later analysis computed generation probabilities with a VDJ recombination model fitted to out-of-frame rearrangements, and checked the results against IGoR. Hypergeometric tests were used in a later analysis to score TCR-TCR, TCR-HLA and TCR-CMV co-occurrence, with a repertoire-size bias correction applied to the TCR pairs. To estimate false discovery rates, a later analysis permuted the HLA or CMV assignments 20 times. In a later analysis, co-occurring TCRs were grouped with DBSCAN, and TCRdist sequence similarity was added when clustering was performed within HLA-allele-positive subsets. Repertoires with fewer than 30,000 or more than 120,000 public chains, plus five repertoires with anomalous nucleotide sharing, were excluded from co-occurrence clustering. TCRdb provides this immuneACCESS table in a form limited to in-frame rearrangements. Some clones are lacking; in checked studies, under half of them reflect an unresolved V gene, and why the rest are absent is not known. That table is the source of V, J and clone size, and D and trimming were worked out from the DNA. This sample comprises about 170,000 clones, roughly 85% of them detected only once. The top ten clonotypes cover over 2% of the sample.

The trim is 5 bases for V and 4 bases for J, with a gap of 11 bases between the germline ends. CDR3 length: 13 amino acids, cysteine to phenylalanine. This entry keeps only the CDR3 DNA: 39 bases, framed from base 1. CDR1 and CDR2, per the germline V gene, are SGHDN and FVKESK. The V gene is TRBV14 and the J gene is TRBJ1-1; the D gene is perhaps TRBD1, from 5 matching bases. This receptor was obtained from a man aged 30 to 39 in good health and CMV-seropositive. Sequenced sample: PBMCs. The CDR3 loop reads CASSVTVSTEAFF. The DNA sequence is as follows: TGTGCCAGCAGCGTGACAGTCAGCACTGAAGCTTTCTTT.